This section outlines one T cell receptor beta chain sequence together with its context. The germline V gene has CDR1 SGHRS and CDR2 YFSETQ. This CDR3 is 14 amino acids long. V trimming: 3 bases; J trimming: 3 bases; junction bases outside the gene matches: 4. This sample was taken from a study of blood T cell repertoires in COVID-19. About the research overall: The origin of the acute and convalescent COVID-19 samples was the United States, Italy and Spain. In each case, the material was cDNA or gDNA derived from T cells, B-cell-depleted T cells, or PBMCs.

Per the authors' pipeline: Amplification of reference gene primers was used by the study to estimate nucleated cell counts. Some clones are missing from TCRdb's copy, which holds only in-frame ones; the method was immunoSEQ multiplex PCR. The V and J calls and clone size are taken from that table; D and trimming were inferred from the DNA. The repertoire holds about 81,000 clones, about 80% seen once, with about 4.2% in the top ten. The clonotype comes from a woman in her forties or fifties with acute or convalescent COVID-19. Sequenced material: peripheral blood. This chain links TRBV5-1 with TRBJ1-1, with 8 bases lining up with TRBD1. This chain's CDR3 is CASSYGTGDTEAFF. The CDR3 DNA reads as TGCGCCAGCAGCTACGGGACAGGAGACACTGAAGCTTTCTTT. The complete variable domain, with remaining parts taken from reference TRBV5-1 and TRBJ1-1, reads KAGVTQTPRYLIKTRGQQVTLSCSPISGHRSVSWYQQTPGQGLQFLFEYFSETQRNKGNFPGRFSGRQFSNSRSEMNVSTLELGDSALYLCASSYGTGDTEAFFGQGTRLTVV.